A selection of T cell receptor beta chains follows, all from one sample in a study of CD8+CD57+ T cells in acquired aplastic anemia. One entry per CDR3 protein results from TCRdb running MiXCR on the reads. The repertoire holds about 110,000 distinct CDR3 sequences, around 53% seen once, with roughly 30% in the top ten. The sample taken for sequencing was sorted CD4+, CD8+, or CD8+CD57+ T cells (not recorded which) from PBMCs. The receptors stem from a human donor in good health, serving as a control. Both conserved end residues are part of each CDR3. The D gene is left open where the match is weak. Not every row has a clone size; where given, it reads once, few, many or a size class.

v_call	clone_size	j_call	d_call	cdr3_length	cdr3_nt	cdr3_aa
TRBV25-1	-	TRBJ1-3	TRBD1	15	TGTGCCAGCTCAGCGCAGGGGGTCTCTGGAAACACCATATATTTT	CASSAQGVSGNTIYF
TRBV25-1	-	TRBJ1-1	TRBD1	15	TGTGCCAGCAGTGGGGGGGACAGGGGGATCACTGAAGCTTTCTTT	CASSGGDRGITEAFF
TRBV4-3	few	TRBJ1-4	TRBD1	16	TGCGCCAGCAGCCAAGATCCAGGACAGGGGGGAGAAAAACTGTTTTTT	CASSQDPGQGGEKLFF
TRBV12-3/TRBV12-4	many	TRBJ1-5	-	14	TGTGCCAGCGGCGACGGGAGCGGAAATCAGCCCCAGCATTTT	CASGDGSGNQPQHF
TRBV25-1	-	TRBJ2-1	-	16	TGTGCCAGCAGCTTAGGAGTTGGGGTTGGGTACAATGAGCAGTTCTTC	CASSLGVGVGYNEQFF
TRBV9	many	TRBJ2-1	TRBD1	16	TGTGCCAGCAGCGTAGAAGGGGCAGGGGGTAGCGATGAGCAGTTCTTC	CASSVEGAGGSDEQFF
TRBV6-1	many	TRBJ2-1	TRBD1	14	TGTGCCAGCAGCCTCCACTCAGGGGGCAATGAGCAGTTCTTC	CASSLHSGGNEQFF
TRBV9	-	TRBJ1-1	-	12	TGTGCCAGCAGCGTAAAGGGGGCTGAAGCTTTCTTT	CASSVKGAEAFF
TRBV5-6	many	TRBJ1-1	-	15	TGTGCCAGCAGCTTGGACCCTTTAGGTGACACTGAAGCTTTCTTT	CASSLDPLGDTEAFF
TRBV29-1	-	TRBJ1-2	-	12	TGCAGCGTTGGAGGTGGTGTTGATGGCTACACCTTC	CSVGGGVDGYTF
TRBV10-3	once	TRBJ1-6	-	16	TGTGCCATCAGCGGTAGGGCCGATTCTATCCATTCACCCCTCCACTTT	CAISGRADSIHSPLHF
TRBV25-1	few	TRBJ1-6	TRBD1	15	TGTGCCAGCACCCAGGGGGGGACAGGGAGTTCACCCCTCCACTTT	CASTQGGTGSSPLHF
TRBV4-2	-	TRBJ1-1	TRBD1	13	TGTGCCAGCAGCCATGACGGGACAGGGGTTGCTTTCTTT	CASSHDGTGVAFF
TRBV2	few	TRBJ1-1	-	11	TGTGCCAGCAGTGTGGCGGCTGAAGCTTTCTTT	CASSVAAEAFF
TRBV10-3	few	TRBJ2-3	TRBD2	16	TGTGCCATCAGTCTAGTTAGCGGGGCAAGCACAGATACGCAGTATTTT	CAISLVSGASTDTQYF
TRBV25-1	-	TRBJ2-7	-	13	TGTGCCAGCAGTGGGGGGGGCAACCACGAGCAGTACTTC	CASSGGGNHEQYF
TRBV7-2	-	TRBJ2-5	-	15	TGTGCCAGCAGTGAACCGACGAGGGGCCGGGAGACCCAGTACTTC	CASSEPTRGRETQYF
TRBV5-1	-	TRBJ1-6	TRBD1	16	TGCGCCAGCAGCCACTCGGGGGACAGGGGGAATTCACCCCTCCACTTT	CASSHSGDRGNSPLHF
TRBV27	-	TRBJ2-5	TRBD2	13	TGTGCCAGCAGTCGGGAGGGTCAAGAGACCCAGTACTTC	CASSREGQETQYF
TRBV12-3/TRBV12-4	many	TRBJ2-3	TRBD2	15	TGTGCCAGCAGTTTAACGGGGGGGCTTTCAGATACGCAGTATTTT	CASSLTGGLSDTQYF
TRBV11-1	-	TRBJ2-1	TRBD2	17	TGTGCCAGCAGCAGAACTAGCGGGGTGAGCTCCTACAATGAGCAGTTCTTC	CASSRTSGVSSYNEQFF
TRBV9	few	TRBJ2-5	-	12	TGTGCCAGCAGCTCCTATAGGGAGACCCAGTACTTC	CASSSYRETQYF
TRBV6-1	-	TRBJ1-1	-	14	TGTGCCAGCATTGCGGGTGCGCTAAACACTGAAGCTTTCTTT	CASIAGALNTEAFF
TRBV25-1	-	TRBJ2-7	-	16	TGTGCCAGCAGCGTTGAAGAGTGGGCGGATGCATACGAGCAGTACTTC	CASSVEEWADAYEQYF
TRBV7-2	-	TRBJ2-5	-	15	TGTGCCAGCAGCTTAGGGAGCGCGGGCTGGGAGACCCAGTACTTC	CASSLGSAGWETQYF
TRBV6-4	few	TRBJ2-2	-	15	TGTGCCAGCAGTGATAGTAGCAGCCACACCGGGGAGCTGTTTTTT	CASSDSSSHTGELFF
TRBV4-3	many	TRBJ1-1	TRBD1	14	TGCGCCAGCAGCAAGACAGGGGGGGGGACTGAAGCTTTCTTT	CASSKTGGGTEAFF
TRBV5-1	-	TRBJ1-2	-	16	TGCGCCAGCAGCGACGGTTTGGCCAGGGACCGCTATGGCTACACCTTC	CASSDGLARDRYGYTF
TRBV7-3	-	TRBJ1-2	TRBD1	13	TGTGCCAGCAGCTTCACAGGGGGCTATGGCTACACCTTC	CASSFTGGYGYTF
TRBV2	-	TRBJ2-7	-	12	TGTGCCAGCAGTGCGGGGATCGGCGAGCAGTACTTC	CASSAGIGEQYF
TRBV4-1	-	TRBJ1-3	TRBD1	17	TGCGCCAGCAGCCAATGGACAGGCCTTAGCTCTGGAAACACCATATATTTT	CASSQWTGLSSGNTIYF
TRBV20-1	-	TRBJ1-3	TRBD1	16	TGCAGTGCTGGGAGAGGACAGGGCAACTCTGGAAACACCATATATTTT	CSAGRGQGNSGNTIYF
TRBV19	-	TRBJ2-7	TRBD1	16	TGTGCCAGTAGTATTGGGGGACAGGGGACGTCCTACGAGCAGTACTTC	CASSIGGQGTSYEQYF
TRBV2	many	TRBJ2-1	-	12	TGTGCCAGCAGTGGGGGAAGAAATGAGCAGTTCTTC	CASSGGRNEQFF
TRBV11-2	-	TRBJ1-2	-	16	TGTGCCAGCAGCTCTTGGGGGAGGGCTCTTAACTATGGCTACACCTTC	CASSSWGRALNYGYTF
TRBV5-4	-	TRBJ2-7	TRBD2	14	TGTGCCAGCAGCTCCGGACTAGCGGGAGCCGAGCAGTACTTC	CASSSGLAGAEQYF
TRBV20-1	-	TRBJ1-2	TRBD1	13	TGCAGTGCTGTGAAGGGACAGGCCTATGGCTACACCTTC	CSAVKGQAYGYTF
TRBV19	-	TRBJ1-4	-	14	TGTGCCAGTAGTATGCAGGGTCGGGCCTCAAAGACGTTTTTT	CASSMQGRASKTFF
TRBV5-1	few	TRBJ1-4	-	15	TGCGCCAGCAGCCCGGGCCTTCTCACGGCTGAAAAACTGTTTTTT	CASSPGLLTAEKLFF
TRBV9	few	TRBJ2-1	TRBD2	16	TGTGCCAGCAGCTCAGCGGGGGGGAGCTCCTACAATGAGCAGTTCTTC	CASSSAGGSSYNEQFF
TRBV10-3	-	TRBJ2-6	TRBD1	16	TGTGCCATCGGCCCGACAGGGGTAACCGGGGCCAACGTCCTGACTTTC	CAIGPTGVTGANVLTF
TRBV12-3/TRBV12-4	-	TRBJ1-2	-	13	TGTGCCAGCAGTTTGTTGGATGACCATGGCTACACCTTC	CASSLLDDHGYTF
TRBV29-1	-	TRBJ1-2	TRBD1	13	TGCAGCGTTGCGGGACAGGGGGTATACGGCTACACCTTC	CSVAGQGVYGYTF
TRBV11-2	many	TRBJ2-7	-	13	TGTGCCAGCAGCTTAGATCTTCAGGGGGAGCAGTACTTC	CASSLDLQGEQYF
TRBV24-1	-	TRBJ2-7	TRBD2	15	TGTGCCACCAGTGACCCAAGCGGGGGAACCTACGAGCAGTACTTC	CATSDPSGGTYEQYF
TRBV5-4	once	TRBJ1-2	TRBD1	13	TGTGCCAGCAGCCGGACAGGTTTAGGTGGCTACACCTTC	CASSRTGLGGYTF
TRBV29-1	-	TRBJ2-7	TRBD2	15	TGCAGCGTTGAACTCCGGGAGGGGATCAAAAACGAGCAGTACTTC	CSVELREGIKNEQYF
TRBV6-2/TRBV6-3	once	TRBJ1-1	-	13	TGTGCCAGTCGAGGTGTTTCGAACACTGAAGCTTTCTTT	CASRGVSNTEAFF
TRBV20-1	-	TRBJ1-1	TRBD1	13	TGCAGTGCGCAACAGGGGGCGAACACTGAAGCTTTCTTT	CSAQQGANTEAFF
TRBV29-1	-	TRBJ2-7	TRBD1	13	TGCAGCGTGGCAGGGGGTGACCCCTACGAGCAGTACTTC	CSVAGGDPYEQYF